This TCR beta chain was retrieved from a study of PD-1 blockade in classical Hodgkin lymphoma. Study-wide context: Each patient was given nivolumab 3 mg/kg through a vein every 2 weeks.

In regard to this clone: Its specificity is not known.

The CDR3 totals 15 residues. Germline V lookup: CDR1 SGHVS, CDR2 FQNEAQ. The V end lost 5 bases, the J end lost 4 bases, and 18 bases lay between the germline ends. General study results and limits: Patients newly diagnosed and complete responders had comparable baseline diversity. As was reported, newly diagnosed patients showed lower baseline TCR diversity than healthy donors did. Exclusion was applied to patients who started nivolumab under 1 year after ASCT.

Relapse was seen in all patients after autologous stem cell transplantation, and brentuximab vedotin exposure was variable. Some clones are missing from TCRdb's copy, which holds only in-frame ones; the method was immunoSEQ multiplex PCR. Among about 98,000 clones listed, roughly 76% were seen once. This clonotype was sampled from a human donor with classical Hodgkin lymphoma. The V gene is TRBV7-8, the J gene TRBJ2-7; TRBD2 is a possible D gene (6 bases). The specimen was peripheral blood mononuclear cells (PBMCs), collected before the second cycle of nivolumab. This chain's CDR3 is CASSKRPEGIYEQYF. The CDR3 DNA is TGTGCCAGCAGCAAACGACCGGAGGGGATTTACGAGCAGTACTTC.